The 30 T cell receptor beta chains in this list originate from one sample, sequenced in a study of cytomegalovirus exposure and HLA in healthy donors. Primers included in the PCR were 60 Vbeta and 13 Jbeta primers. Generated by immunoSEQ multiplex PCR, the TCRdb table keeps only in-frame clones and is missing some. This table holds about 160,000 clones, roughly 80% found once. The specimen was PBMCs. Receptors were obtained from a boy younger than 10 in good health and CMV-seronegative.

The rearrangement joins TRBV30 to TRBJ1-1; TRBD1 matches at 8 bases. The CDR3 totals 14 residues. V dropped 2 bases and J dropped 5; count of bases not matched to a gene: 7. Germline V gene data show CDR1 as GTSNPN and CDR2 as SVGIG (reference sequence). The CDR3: CAWSNHRGLTEAFF. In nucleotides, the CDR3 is TGTGCCTGGAGTAACCACAGGGGGTTAACTGAAGCTTTCTTT.

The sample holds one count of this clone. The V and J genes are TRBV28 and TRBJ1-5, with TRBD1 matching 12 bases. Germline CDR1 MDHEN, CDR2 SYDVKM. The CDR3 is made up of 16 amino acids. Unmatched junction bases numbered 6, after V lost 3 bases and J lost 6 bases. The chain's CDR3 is CASSLLGQGARQPQHF. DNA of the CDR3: TGTGCCAGCAGTTTGCTGGGACAGGGGGCTCGTCAGCCCCAGCATTTT. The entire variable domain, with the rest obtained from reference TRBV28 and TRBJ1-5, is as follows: DVKVTQSSRYLVKRTGEKVFLECVQDMDHENMFWYRQDPGLGLRLIYFSYDVKMKEKGDIPEGYSVSREKKERFSLILESASTNQTSMYLCASSLLGQGARQPQHFGDGTRLSIL.

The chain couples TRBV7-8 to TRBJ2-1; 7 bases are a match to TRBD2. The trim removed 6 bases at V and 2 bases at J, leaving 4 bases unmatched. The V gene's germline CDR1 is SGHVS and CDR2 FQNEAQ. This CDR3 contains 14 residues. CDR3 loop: CASRLAAPYNEQFF. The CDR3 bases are TGTGCCAGCAGGCTAGCGGCCCCCTACAATGAGCAGTTCTTC.

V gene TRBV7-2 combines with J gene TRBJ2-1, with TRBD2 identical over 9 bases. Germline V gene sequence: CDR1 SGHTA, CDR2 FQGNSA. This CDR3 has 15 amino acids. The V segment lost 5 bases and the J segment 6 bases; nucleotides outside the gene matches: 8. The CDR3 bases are TGTGCCAGCAGCGTCGTAGGCGGGAGGGCCAATGAGCAGTTCTTC. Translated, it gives CASSVVGGRANEQFF.

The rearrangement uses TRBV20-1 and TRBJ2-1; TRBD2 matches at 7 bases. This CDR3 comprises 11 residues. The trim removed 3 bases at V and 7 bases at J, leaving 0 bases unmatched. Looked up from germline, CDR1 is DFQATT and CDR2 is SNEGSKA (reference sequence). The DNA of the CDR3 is TGCAGTGCTAGCGGGAGGAATGAGCAGTTCTTC. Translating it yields CSASGRNEQFF.

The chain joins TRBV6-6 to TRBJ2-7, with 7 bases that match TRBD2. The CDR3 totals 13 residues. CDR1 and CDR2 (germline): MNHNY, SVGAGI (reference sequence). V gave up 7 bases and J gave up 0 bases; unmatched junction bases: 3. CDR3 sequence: CASKRTSSYEQYF. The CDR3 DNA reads TGTGCCAGCAAACGGACTAGCTCCTACGAGCAGTACTTC.

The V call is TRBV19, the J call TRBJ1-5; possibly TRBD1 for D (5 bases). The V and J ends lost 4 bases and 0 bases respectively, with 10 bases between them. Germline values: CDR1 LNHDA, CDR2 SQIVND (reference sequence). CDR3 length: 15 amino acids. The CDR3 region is CASSTRGYSNQPQHF. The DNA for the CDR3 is TGTGCCAGTAGTACGCGGGGCTATAGCAATCAGCCCCAGCATTTT.

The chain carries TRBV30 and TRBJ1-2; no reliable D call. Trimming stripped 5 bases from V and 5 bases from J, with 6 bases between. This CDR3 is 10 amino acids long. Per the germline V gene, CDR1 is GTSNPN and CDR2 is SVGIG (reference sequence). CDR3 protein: CAWGRYGYTF. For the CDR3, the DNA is TGTGCCTGGGGGAGGTATGGCTACACCTTC. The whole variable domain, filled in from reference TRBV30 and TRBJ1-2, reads SQTIHQWPATLVQPVGSPLSLECTVEGTSNPNLYWYRQAAGRGLQLLFYSVGIGQISSEVPQNLSASRPQDRQFILSSKKLLLSDSGFYLCAWGRYGYTFGSGTRLTVV.

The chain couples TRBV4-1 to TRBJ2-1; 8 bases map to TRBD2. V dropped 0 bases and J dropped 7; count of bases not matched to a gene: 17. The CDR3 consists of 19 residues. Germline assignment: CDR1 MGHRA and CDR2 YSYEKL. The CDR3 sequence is CASSQDLGKREIGLNEQFF. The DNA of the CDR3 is TGCGCCAGCAGCCAAGATCTTGGGAAGCGGGAGATAGGTTTGAATGAGCAGTTCTTC.

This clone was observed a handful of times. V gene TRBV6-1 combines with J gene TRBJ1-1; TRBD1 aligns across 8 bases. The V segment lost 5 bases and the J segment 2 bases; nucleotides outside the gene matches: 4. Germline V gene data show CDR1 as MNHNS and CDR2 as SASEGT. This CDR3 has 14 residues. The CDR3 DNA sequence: TGTGCCAGCAGTCTCACAGGGGGAAACACTGAAGCTTTCTTT. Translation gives CASSLTGGNTEAFF.

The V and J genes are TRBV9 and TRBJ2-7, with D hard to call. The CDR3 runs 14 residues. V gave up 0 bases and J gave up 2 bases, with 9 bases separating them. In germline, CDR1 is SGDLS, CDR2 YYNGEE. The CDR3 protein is CASSVAAATYEQYF. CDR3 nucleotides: TGTGCCAGCAGCGTAGCGGCGGCTACCTACGAGCAGTACTTC.

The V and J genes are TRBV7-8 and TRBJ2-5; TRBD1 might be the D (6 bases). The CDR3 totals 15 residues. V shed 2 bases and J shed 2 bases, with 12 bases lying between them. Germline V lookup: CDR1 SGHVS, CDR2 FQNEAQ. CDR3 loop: CASSLTWTEQETQYF. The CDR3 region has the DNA TGTGCCAGCAGCTTAACTTGGACAGAACAAGAGACCCAGTACTTC.

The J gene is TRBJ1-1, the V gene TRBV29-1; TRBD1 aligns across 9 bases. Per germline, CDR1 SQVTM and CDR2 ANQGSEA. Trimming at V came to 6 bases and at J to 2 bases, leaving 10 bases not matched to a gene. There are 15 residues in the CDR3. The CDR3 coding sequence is TGCAGCGTAGATACAGGGGGCGCGTTTAACACTGAAGCTTTCTTT. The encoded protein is CSVDTGGAFNTEAFF.

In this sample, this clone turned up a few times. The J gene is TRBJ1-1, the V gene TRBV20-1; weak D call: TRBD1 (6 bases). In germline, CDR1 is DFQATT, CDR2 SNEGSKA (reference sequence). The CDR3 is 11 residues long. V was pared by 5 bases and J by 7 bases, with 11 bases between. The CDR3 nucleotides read TGCAGTGCTTTTGACAGGCTTGAAGCTTTCTTT. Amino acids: CSAFDRLEAFF.

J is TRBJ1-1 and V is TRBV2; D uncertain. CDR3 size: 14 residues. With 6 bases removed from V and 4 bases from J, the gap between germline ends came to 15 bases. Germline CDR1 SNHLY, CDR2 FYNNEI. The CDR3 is CASSLEEGTTEAFF. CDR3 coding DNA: TGTGCCAGCAGCTTAGAAGAGGGAACCACTGAAGCTTTCTTT. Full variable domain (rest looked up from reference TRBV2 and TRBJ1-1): EPEVTQTPSHQVTQMGQEVILRCVPISNHLYFYWYRQILGQKVEFLVSFYNNEISEKSEIFDDQFSVERPDGSNFTLKIRSTKLEDSAMYFCASSLEEGTTEAFFGQGTRLTVV.

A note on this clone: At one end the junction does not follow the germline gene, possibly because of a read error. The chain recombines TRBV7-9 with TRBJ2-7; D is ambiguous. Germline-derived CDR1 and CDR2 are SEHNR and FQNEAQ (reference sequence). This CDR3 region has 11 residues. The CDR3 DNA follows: TGTGCCAGCAGCTTGTCCTACCAGCAGTACTTC. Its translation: CASSLSYQQYF. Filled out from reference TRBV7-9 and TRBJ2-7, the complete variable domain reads DTGVSQNPRHKITKRGQNVTFRCDPISEHNRLYWYRQTLGQGPEFLTYFQNEAQLEKSRLLSDRFSAERPKGSFSTLEIQRTEQGDSAMYLCASSLSYQQYFGPGTRLTVT.

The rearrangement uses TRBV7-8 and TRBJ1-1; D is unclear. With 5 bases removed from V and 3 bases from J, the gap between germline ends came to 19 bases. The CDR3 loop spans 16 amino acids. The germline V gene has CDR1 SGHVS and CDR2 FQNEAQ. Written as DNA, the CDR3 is TGTGCCAGCAGCGCTCTGAGGGATTCTAGGTACACTGAAGCTTTCTTT. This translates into CASSALRDSRYTEAFF. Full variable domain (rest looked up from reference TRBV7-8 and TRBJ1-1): GAGVSQSPRYKVAKRGQDVALRCDPISGHVSLFWYQQALGQGPEFLTYFQNEAQLDKSGLPSDRFFAERPEGSVSTLKIQRTQQEDSAVYLCASSALRDSRYTEAFFGQGTRLTVV.

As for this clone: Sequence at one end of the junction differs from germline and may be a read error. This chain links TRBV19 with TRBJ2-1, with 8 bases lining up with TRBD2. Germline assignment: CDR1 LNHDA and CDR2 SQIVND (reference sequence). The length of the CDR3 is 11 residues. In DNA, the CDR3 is TGTGCCAGTAGTACCCCGGGAGGGATGGTCTTC. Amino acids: CASSTPGGMVF.

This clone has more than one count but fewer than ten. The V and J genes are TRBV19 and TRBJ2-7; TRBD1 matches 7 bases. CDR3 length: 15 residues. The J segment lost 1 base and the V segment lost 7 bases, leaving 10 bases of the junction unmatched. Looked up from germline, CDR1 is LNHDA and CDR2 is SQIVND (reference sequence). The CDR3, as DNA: TGTGCCAGTACCCTAGGGGGCGACCCGTCCTACGAGCAGTACTTC. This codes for CASTLGGDPSYEQYF.

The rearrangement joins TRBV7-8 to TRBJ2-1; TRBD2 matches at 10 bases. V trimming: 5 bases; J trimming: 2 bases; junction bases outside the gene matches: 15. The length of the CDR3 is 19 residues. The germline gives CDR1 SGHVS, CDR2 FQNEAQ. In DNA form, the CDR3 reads TGTGCCAGCAGCCGGGGCGAAGGCTATAGCGGGAGGACCTACAATGAGCAGTTCTTC. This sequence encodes CASSRGEGYSGRTYNEQFF.

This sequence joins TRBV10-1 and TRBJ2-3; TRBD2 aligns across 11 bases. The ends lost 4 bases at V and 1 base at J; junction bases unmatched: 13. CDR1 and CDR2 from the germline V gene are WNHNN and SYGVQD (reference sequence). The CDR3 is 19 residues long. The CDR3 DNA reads TGCGCCAGCAGTGTATCTACTAGCGGGAGCCTCTCTGGCACAGATACGCAGTATTTT. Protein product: CASSVSTSGSLSGTDTQYF.

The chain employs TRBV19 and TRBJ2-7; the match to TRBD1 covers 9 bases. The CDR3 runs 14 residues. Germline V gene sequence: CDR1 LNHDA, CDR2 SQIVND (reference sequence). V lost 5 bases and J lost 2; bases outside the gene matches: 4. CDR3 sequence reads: CASSPGTGTYEQYF. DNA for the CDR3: TGTGCCAGTAGTCCGGGGACAGGGACCTACGAGCAGTACTTC.

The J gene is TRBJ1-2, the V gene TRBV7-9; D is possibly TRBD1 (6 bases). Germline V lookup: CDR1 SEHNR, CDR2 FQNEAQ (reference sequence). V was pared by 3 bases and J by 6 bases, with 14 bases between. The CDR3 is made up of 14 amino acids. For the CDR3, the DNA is TGTGCCAGCAGCTTTCCGGGACATAAACATGGCTACACCTTC. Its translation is CASSFPGHKHGYTF.

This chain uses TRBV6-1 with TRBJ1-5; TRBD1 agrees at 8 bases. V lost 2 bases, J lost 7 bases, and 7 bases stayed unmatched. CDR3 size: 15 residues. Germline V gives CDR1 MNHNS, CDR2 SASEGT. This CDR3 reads CASSENRGYGQPQHF. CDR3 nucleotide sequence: TGTGCCAGCAGTGAAAACAGGGGGTACGGGCAGCCCCAGCATTTT.

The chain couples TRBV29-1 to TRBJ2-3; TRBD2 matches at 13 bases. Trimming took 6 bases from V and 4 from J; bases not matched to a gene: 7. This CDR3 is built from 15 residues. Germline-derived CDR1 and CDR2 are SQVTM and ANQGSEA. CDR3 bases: TGCAGCGTCTTGGGACTAGCGGGATCCGCAGATACGCAGTATTTT. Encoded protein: CSVLGLAGSADTQYF.

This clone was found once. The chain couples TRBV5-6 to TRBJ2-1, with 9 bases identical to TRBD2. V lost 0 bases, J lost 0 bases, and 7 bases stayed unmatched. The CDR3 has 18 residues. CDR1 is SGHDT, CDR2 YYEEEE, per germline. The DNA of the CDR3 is TGTGCCAGCAGCTTGGACAGGACTAGCGCCCGCTCCTACAATGAGCAGTTCTTC. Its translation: CASSLDRTSARSYNEQFF.

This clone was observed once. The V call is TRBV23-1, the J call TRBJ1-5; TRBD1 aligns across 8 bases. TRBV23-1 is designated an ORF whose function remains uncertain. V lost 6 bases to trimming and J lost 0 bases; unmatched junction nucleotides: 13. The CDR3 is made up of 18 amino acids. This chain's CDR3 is CASSTIDRGLYSNQPQHF. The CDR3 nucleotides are TGCGCCAGCAGCACTATCGACAGGGGACTTTATAGCAATCAGCCCCAGCATTTT.

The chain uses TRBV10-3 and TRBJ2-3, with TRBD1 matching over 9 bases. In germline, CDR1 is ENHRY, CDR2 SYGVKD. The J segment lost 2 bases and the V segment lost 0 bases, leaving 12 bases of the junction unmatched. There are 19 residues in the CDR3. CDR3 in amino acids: CAISESGLDRGPYTDTQYF. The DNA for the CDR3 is TGTGCCATCAGTGAGTCCGGCCTGGACAGGGGTCCTTACACAGATACGCAGTATTTT.

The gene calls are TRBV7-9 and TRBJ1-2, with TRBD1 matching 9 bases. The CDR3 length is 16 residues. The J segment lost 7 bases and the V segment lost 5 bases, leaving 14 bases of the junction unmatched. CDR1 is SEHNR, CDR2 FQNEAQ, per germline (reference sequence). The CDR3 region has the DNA TGTGCCAGCAGCGCGCCGTGGACAGGGGTTGTGGGTGGCTACACCTTC. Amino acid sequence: CASSAPWTGVVGGYTF.

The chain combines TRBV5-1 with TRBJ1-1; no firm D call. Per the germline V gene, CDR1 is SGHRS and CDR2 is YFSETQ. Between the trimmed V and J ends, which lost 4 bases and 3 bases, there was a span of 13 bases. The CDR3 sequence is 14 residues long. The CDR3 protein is CASSTQPRDTEAFF. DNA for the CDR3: TGCGCCAGCAGCACCCAACCCCGGGACACTGAAGCTTTCTTT. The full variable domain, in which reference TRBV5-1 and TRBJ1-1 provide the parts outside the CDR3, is KAGVTQTPRYLIKTRGQQVTLSCSPISGHRSVSWYQQTPGQGLQFLFEYFSETQRNKGNFPGRFSGRQFSNSRSEMNVSTLELGDSALYLCASSTQPRDTEAFFGQGTRLTVV.